The 5 T cell receptor beta chains in this list originate from one sample, sequenced in a study of Graves' ophthalmopathy and Graves' hyperthyroidism listed by TCRdb under 2018. Data came from an Illumina HiSeq 2000. For repertoire sequencing, TCR beta CDR3 regions were amplified from RNA transcripts. HTBI primers and the Qiagen OneStep RT-PCR kit were used in a first-round RT-PCR, which was followed by a second-round multiplex PCR, size selection and purification. The raw public reads went through TCRdb reprocessing: fastp at Q25, MiXCR clone calling, in-frame beta chains kept. Identical CDR3 proteins give one entry, which carries the most common genes and DNA. Counted in this sample were 500,000 to 800,000 distinct CDR3 sequences; just over 40% of them appeared once. Together, the top ten hold 2.5% to 3.5% of the sample. Input material: peripheral blood. These TCRs come from an adult man with Graves' ophthalmopathy.

This clonotype was detected many times. J is TRBJ2-5 and V is TRBV5-8; 10 bases are shared with TRBD1. This CDR3 is built from 15 residues. Trimming at V came to 4 bases and at J to 3 bases, leaving 6 bases not matched to a gene. Per germline, CDR1 SGHTS and CDR2 YDEGEE. The CDR3 protein is CASSQTGGPEETQYF. The CDR3 region has the DNA TGTGCCAGCAGCCAGACAGGGGGCCCGGAAGAGACCCAGTACTTC. Together with reference TRBV5-8 and TRBJ2-5, the CDR3 gives the full variable domain: EAGVTQSPTHLIKTRGQQATLRCSPISGHTSVYWYQQALGLGLQFLLWYDEGEERNRGNFPPRFSGRQFPNYSSELNVNALELEDSALYLCASSQTGGPEETQYFGPGTRLLVL.

This clonotype has ten or more counts. The rearrangement joins TRBV24-1 to TRBJ2-2; maybe TRBD1 (6 bases). Trimming took 2 bases from V and 6 from J, leaving 12 bases between them. This CDR3 has 15 amino acids. Per the germline V gene, CDR1 is KGHDR and CDR2 is SFDVKD. The CDR3 DNA reads TGTGCCACCAGTGATTGGGACACAAAAGCCGGGGAGCTGTTTTTT. Translation gives CATSDWDTKAGELFF.

The V and J genes are TRBV29-1 and TRBJ2-6; D possibly corresponds to TRBD2 (5 bases). V lost 4 bases, J lost 1 base, and 17 bases lay in between. The CDR3 extends over 17 amino acids. From germline, CDR1 is SQVTM and CDR2 ANQGSEA. The chain's CDR3 is CSVVVRGRNSGANVLTF. The CDR3 coding sequence is TGCAGCGTTGTGGTCCGGGGTCGTAATTCTGGGGCCAACGTCCTGACTTTC.

This clonotype was seen repeatedly, ten times or more. This sequence joins TRBV7-9 and TRBJ1-2; the D gene is possibly TRBD1 (6 bases). The germline V gene has CDR1 SEHNR and CDR2 FQNEAQ (reference sequence). Trimming removed 1 base at V and 8 bases at J, with 11 bases between. The CDR3 contains 13 residues. This chain's CDR3 is CASSLDPRGGYTF. In DNA form, the CDR3 reads TGTGCCAGCAGCTTAGACCCCAGGGGAGGCTACACCTTC.

The V and J genes are TRBV25-1 and TRBJ2-1; 8 bases line up with TRBD1. This CDR3 is built from 14 residues. The junction had 5 bases not matched to a gene; V was cut back by 5 bases and J by 5 bases. CDR1 is MGHDK and CDR2 is SYGVNS in the germline V gene. The CDR3 sequence: CASSLQGANNEQFF. The CDR3 nucleotides are TGTGCCAGCAGTTTGCAGGGGGCGAACAATGAGCAGTTCTTC.